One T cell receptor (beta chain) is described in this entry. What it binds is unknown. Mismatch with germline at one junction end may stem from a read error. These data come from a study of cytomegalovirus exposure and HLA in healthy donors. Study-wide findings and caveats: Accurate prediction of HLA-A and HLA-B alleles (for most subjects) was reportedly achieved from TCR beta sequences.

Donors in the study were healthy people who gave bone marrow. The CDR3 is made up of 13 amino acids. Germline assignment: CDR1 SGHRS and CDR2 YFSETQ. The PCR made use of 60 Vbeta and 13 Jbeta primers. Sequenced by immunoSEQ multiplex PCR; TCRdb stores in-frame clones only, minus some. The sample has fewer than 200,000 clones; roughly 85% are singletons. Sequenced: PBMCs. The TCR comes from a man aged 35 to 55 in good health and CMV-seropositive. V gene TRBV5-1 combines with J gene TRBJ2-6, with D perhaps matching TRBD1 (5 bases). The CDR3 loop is CASSPSGANGLTF. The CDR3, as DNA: TGCGCCAGCAGCCCCTCTGGGGCCAACGGCCTGACTTTC.